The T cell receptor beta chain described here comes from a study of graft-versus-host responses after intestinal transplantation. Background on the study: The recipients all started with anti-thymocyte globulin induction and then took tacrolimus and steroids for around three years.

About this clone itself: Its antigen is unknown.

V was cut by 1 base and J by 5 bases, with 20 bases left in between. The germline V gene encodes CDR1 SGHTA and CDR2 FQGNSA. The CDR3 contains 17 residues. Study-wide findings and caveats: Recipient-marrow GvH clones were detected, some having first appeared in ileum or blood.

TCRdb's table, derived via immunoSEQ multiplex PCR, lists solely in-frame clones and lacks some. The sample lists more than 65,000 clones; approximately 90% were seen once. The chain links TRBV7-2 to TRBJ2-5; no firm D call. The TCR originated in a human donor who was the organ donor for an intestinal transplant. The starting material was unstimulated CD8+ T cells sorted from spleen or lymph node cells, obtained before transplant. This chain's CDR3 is CASSLGPESPIGETQYF. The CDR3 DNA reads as TGTGCCAGCAGCTTAGGCCCGGAAAGCCCCATTGGTGAGACCCAGTACTTC.